These 5 T cell receptor beta chains were all obtained from the same sample, sequenced in a study of graft-versus-host responses after intestinal transplantation. These receptors have no identified antigens. Clones were sequenced by immunoSEQ multiplex PCR, and TCRdb holds only the in-frame ones, with some missing. The table includes about 100,000 clones, about 90% detected once. Material: unstimulated CD8+ T cells sorted from spleen or lymph node cells, obtained before intestinal transplant. The receptors originated from a human donor who received an intestinal transplant.

V usage is TRBV7-6 and J usage is TRBJ1-1; TRBD1 might be the D (5 bases). V lost 2 bases and J lost 6, with 22 bases in between. The CDR3 is 17 residues long. Germline V gene data show CDR1 as SGHVS and CDR2 as FNYEAQ. CDR3 in amino acids: CASSLSLRDPPGPEAFF. In DNA form, the CDR3 reads TGTGCCAGCAGCTTAAGCCTACGGGACCCCCCCGGCCCTGAAGCTTTCTTT.

This clone was counted a single time. The CDR3 DNA reads TGTGCCAGCAGCCAAGGGACTAGCGGCACAGATACGCAGTATTTT. Protein sequence: CASSQGTSGTDTQYF. The gene calls are TRBV14 and TRBJ2-3, with TRBD2 matching 9 bases. Germline-derived CDR1 and CDR2 are SGHDN and FVKESK. Trimming removed 1 base from V and 1 base from J; junction bases left unmatched: 0. The CDR3 has 15 amino acids.

This clone appeared once. This chain uses TRBV7-6 with TRBJ2-7, with TRBD2 matching 8 bases. Germline loops: CDR1 SGHVS, CDR2 FNYEAQ. J gave up 5 bases and V 5 bases, and 14 bases lay outside the gene matches. This CDR3 is built from 16 residues. The CDR3 coding sequence is TGTGCCAGCAGCCCATACTCGGGAGGGCACAGCGACGAGCAGTACTTC. Its translation is CASSPYSGGHSDEQYF. Combining the CDR3 with reference TRBV7-6 and TRBJ2-7 gives the whole variable domain GAGVSQSPRYKVTKRGQDVALRCDPISGHVSLYWYRQALGQGPEFLTYFNYEAQQDKSGLPNDRFSAERPEGSISTLTIQRTEQRDSAMYRCASSPYSGGHSDEQYFGPGTRLTVT.

CDR3 in amino acids: CASSYSAGLQETQYF. The CDR3 DNA sequence: TGTGCCAGCAGTTACTCGGCGGGCCTCCAAGAGACCCAGTACTTC. V usage is TRBV6-5 and J usage is TRBJ2-5; possibly TRBD2 for D (5 bases). Per the germline V gene, CDR1 is MNHEY and CDR2 is SVGAGI. V was cut by 0 bases and J by 1 base, with 9 bases left in between. CDR3 length: 15 residues.

The chain joins TRBV5-4 to TRBJ2-5; 10 bases are a match to TRBD2. CDR3 size: 16 residues. V dropped 5 bases and J dropped 5; count of bases not matched to a gene: 12. In germline, CDR1 is SGHNT, CDR2 YYREEE (reference sequence). CDR3 sequence: CASSYTSGDARETQYF. CDR3 nucleotides: TGTGCCAGCAGTTACACTAGCGGGGATGCGAGGGAGACCCAGTACTTC.